The TCR beta chain under discussion was sequenced for a study of OX40 agonist ivuxolimab in advanced cancers. Study in general: Dosing consisted of intravenous ivuxolimab at 0.01 to 10 mg/kg every 2 weeks. Prior checkpoint blockade (anti-PD-1, anti-PD-L1 or anti-CTLA-4) was permitted; about 40% had it.

Enrollment shut out patients with autoimmune disease history or systemic immunosuppression. Blood draws occurred at baseline, cycle 4 day 1, and cycle 7 day 1. The CDR3 is made up of 15 amino acids. Germline CDR1 ENHRY, CDR2 SYGVKD. Between the trimmed V and J ends, which lost 2 bases and 0 bases, there was a span of 10 bases. Profiled with immunoSEQ multiplex PCR; TCRdb holds only in-frame clones, not every one. Here the sample spans fewer than 100,000 clones, about 89% being singletons. The chain is built from TRBV10-3 and TRBJ1-2, with D hard to call. The TCR sequence derives from an adult with an advanced solid tumor such as melanoma, head and neck, liver or kidney cancer. The sample was CD4+ or CD8+ T cells sorted from blood, taken in a trial of the OX40 agonist ivuxolimab. The DNA for the CDR3 is TGTGCCATCAGTGAGGGACGGGTATCTAACTATGGCTACACCTTC. Protein product: CAISEGRVSNYGYTF.